This record concerns one TCR beta chain sequence. What it binds is unknown. This PCR relied on a set of 60 Vbeta primers and 13 Jbeta primers. Original data processing: Counted up in a later analysis, unique TCR beta chains came to approximately 83 million, with some 11 million shared. Clones were sequenced by immunoSEQ multiplex PCR, and TCRdb holds only the in-frame ones, with some missing. The V and J calls and the clone size are those of that table, but D and trimming were determined from the DNA. The data contain nearly 300,000 clones, about nine tenths of them seen just once; the ten biggest clones take up around 3.7%. The data belong to a study of cytomegalovirus exposure and HLA in healthy donors. Germline V gives CDR1 LGHNA, CDR2 YNFKEQ. The CDR3 is 14 residues long. Trimming took 1 base from V and 14 from J; bases not matched to a gene: 10. Notes on the study in general: An assumption of roughly uniform sequencing depth across donors underlay the presence/absence analyses.

This clonotype originated in a man aged 35-49 years in good health and CMV-seropositive. Specimen: PBMCs. The V gene is TRBV4-2, the J gene TRBJ2-3; 9 nucleotides line up with TRBD2. The chain's CDR3 is CASSQGLAAPSRYF. The CDR3 DNA sequence: TGTGCCAGCAGCCAAGGACTAGCGGCCCCCTCGAGGTATTTT.